The source of this T cell receptor (beta chain) is a study of neurological immune-mediated disorders. This CDR3 is built from 14 residues. Deletions cut 4 bases from V and 3 bases from J, with 15 bases between. Per germline, CDR1 SQVTM and CDR2 ANQGSEA. This clonotype appeared many times. A single record per CDR3 protein comes from TCRdb applying MiXCR to the 5' RACE reads. The table shows 50,000 or so distinct CDR3 sequences, with over 9% occurring only once. The sample taken for sequencing was PBMCs. The chain links TRBV29-1 to TRBJ1-2; D gene unclear. The clonotype originates from a woman between 35 and 50 years old with HTLV-1-associated myelopathy (HAM/TSP). CDR3 coding DNA: TGCAGCGTTGCCCGGGGTAGCTTCGACTATGGCTACACCTTC. Protein sequence: CSVARGSFDYGYTF.